Shown below are 15 T cell receptor beta chains from a single sample sequenced in a study of beta chain features in type 1 diabetes. Study-level results: There was a moderate but significant shortening of TCRB CDR3s in all four CD4+ subsets of Type 1 diabetes patients.

The isolated RNA, all of it, was reverse transcribed, so expressed TCRB transcripts were what got sequenced. Sequencing was performed with immunoSEQ multiplex PCR; in TCRdb, only in-frame clones are kept and a portion is missing. The sample carries 240,000 or so clones, more than 11% recorded once. Their target antigens are unknown. The specimen sequenced was naive CD4+ T cells from blood. These receptors were obtained from a man in his thirties or forties with type 1 diabetes.

This sequence joins TRBV25-1 and TRBJ2-7, with TRBD1 identical over 8 bases. Germline V lookup: CDR1 MGHDK, CDR2 SYGVNS. J was trimmed by 6 bases and V by 3 bases; bases with no gene match: 7. CDR3 length: 14 residues. The CDR3 is CASSDSGQASEQYF. As DNA, the CDR3 is TGTGCCAGCAGTGACTCGGGACAGGCGAGCGAGCAGTACTTC.

This clone has just a few counts. The rearrangement uses TRBV2 and TRBJ1-4, with D uncertain. The CDR3 runs to 16 residues. Trimming shortened V by 2 bases and J by 5 bases, and 15 bases separated the two germline ends. The V gene's germline CDR1 is SNHLY and CDR2 FYNNEI. The DNA for the CDR3 is TGTGCCAGCAGTGAAATTTTAGGGAGCAGGAATGAAAAACTGTTTTTT. Protein product: CASSEILGSRNEKLFF.

The rearrangement links TRBV18 to TRBJ2-7; no reliable D call. Trimming took 1 base from V and 5 from J, leaving 6 bases between them. Germline values: CDR1 KGHSH, CDR2 LQKENI. The length of the CDR3 is 12 residues. Written as DNA, the CDR3 is TGTGCCAGCTCACCACAGGAGAACGAGCAGTACTTC. It specifies CASSPQENEQYF.

This clone was seen a handful of times. The same CDR3 also results from other DNA sequences found in this sample. The chain carries TRBV18 and TRBJ1-1, with 8 bases fitting TRBD1. This CDR3 is built from 14 residues. Looked up from germline, CDR1 is KGHSH and CDR2 is LQKENI. Trimming removed 2 bases from V and 1 base from J; junction bases left unmatched: 0. The CDR3 here is CASSPGQGNTEAFF. CDR3 nucleotide sequence: TGTGCCAGCTCACCAGGACAGGGGAACACTGAAGCTTTCTTT.

This clone was seen only a few times. The V and J genes are TRBV14 and TRBJ2-7; D is unclear. The ends were cut back, 0 bases at V and 9 bases at J, with 6 bases in the middle. Per the germline V gene, CDR1 is SGHDN and CDR2 is FVKESK. The CDR3 covers 11 residues. The CDR3 loop is CASSQERMQYF. CDR3 sequence (DNA): TGTGCCAGCAGCCAAGAGAGAATGCAGTACTTC. Full variable domain (rest looked up from reference TRBV14 and TRBJ2-7): EAGVTQFPSHSVIEKGQTVTLRCDPISGHDNLYWYRRVMGKEIKFLLHFVKESKQDESGMPNNRFLAERTGGTYSTLKVQPAELEDSGVYFCASSQERMQYFGPGTRLTVT.

CDR3 DNA: TGCGCCAGCAGCCCCACGGGACAGGGGCAAACCTACGAGCAGTACTTC. This gives the protein CASSPTGQGQTYEQYF. This chain uses TRBV5-1 with TRBJ2-7, with 10 bases identical to TRBD1. The germline V gene encodes CDR1 SGHRS and CDR2 YFSETQ. The CDR3 runs 16 residues. V gave up 4 bases and J gave up 2 bases; unmatched junction bases: 9.

This clone was counted a few times. The J gene is TRBJ2-5, the V gene TRBV5-1, with D perhaps matching TRBD1 (6 bases). The germline CDR1 and CDR2 sequences are SGHRS and YFSETQ. V was trimmed by 5 bases and J by 3 bases, leaving 11 bases between them. The CDR3 contains 13 residues. The CDR3 DNA reads TGCGCCAGCAGAATCCAGGGGAAAGAGACCCAGTACTTC. Protein product: CASRIQGKETQYF.

The chain joins TRBV21-1 to TRBJ1-5. TRBV21-1 constitutes a pseudogene. CDR3 size: 12 residues. CDR3 amino acids: CASSSGNQPQHF. CDR3 DNA sequence: TGTGCCAGCAGCAGCGGAAATCAGCCCCAGCATTTT.

This clone came up a few times. The chain has TRBV2 and TRBJ1-2, with 7 nucleotides matching TRBD1. V shed 4 bases and J 6 bases; nucleotides not matched to a gene: 5. The CDR3 is 13 amino acids. Germline CDR1 and CDR2: SNHLY and FYNNEI. CDR3 DNA: TGTGCCAGCAGTGTCTCGACAGGGAATGGCTACACCTTC. This translates into CASSVSTGNGYTF.

V and J are TRBV7-9 and TRBJ2-5; maybe TRBD2 (6 bases). Germline CDR1 is SEHNR and CDR2 is FQNEAQ (reference sequence). The CDR3 loop spans 11 amino acids. Trimming shortened V by 8 bases and J by 5 bases, and 9 bases separated the two germline ends. CDR3 loop: CASLGGETQYF. The DNA of the CDR3 is TGTGCCAGCCTCGGAGGGGAGACCCAGTACTTC.

This sequence joins TRBV27 and TRBJ1-2; 7 bases fit TRBD1. The junction had 9 bases not matched to a gene; V was cut back by 3 bases and J by 8 bases. The CDR3 sequence is 14 residues long. Germline CDR1 reads MNHEY; CDR2 reads SMNVEV (reference sequence). This chain's CDR3 is CASSFRDRAGGYTF. The CDR3 bases are TGTGCCAGCAGTTTCCGTGACAGGGCAGGCGGCTACACCTTC.

A few counts support this clone. The CDR3 here is CASSLRQGGTEAFF. CDR3 nucleotides: TGTGCCAGCAGCCTGAGACAGGGGGGGACTGAAGCTTTCTTT. J is TRBJ1-1 and V is TRBV9, with 9 bases lining up with TRBD1. J lost 5 bases, V lost 4 bases, and 6 bases had no gene match. There are 14 residues in the CDR3. CDR1 is SGDLS, CDR2 YYNGEE, per germline. Supplemented by reference TRBV9 and TRBJ1-1, the full variable domain reads DSGVTQTPKHLITATGQRVTLRCSPRSGDLSVYWYQQSLDQGLQFLIQYYNGEERAKGNILERFSAQQFPDLHSELNLSSLELGDSALYFCASSLRQGGTEAFFGQGTRLTVV.

Here the CDR3 DNA reads TGTGCCAGCAGGCTCGAGACGCAGTATTTT. Residues: CASRLETQYF. The chain uses TRBV2 and TRBJ2-3; no reliable D call. CDR3 length: 10 amino acids. Germline V gene sequence: CDR1 SNHLY, CDR2 FYNNEI. V was trimmed by 6 bases and J by 9 bases, leaving 7 bases between them.

This clone has just a few counts. CDR3 nucleotide sequence: TGTGCCAGCAGTGTTATAACCTACGAGCAGTACTTC. Amino acids: CASSVITYEQYF. This chain joins TRBV2 and TRBJ2-7; unclear D gene. Trimming left V 4 bases short and J 2 bases short, with 6 bases between. Germline CDR1 SNHLY, CDR2 FYNNEI. The CDR3 length is 12 residues.

This clone has more than one count but fewer than ten. The V gene is TRBV9, the J gene TRBJ2-1; D is unresolved. V was clipped by 4 bases and J by 0 bases, with 20 bases between them. The germline gives CDR1 SGDLS, CDR2 YYNGEE. This CDR3 contains 18 residues. The DNA of the CDR3 is TGTGCCAGCAGCCGAGGCTTTGACTGGAAAAGCTCCTACAATGAGCAGTTCTTC. Protein: CASSRGFDWKSSYNEQFF. Full variable domain (outside the CDR3, taken from reference TRBV9 and TRBJ2-1): DSGVTQTPKHLITATGQRVTLRCSPRSGDLSVYWYQQSLDQGLQFLIQYYNGEERAKGNILERFSAQQFPDLHSELNLSSLELGDSALYFCASSRGFDWKSSYNEQFFGPGTRLTVL.